These T cell receptor beta chains were read from a single sample in a study of metastatic and nonmetastatic thyroid tumors. TCRdb reanalyzed the PCR reads via MiXCR. This sample has over 10,000 clones; approximately 22% occur once, and the top ten carry 3.6%. Sequenced: blood. The source is a female donor with papillary thyroid cancer or a benign thyroid nodule (not recorded which). Some clones in this sample may be carry-over from other donors' samples. CDR3s include the opening cysteine and the closing phenylalanine or tryptophan. The D gene is left open where the match is weak. Clone size is given for some rows only: seen once, a few or many times, or a class if the clone is expanded.

TRBJ1-2 | 18 | many | . | TRBV19 | CASSIEGTGGFWNYGYTF | TGTGCCAGTAGTATCGAGGGGACGGGCGGGTTCTGGAACTATGGCTACACCTTC
TRBJ2-7 | 14 | many | TRBD1 | TRBV29-1 | CSASQGVSSYEQYF | TGCAGCGCATCGCAGGGGGTAAGCTCCTACGAGCAGTACTTC
TRBJ2-1 | 15 | . | TRBD2 | TRBV7-8 | CASSSLAGDLDEQFF | TGTGCCAGCAGCTCACTAGCGGGAGATCTCGATGAGCAGTTCTTC
TRBJ2-7 | 15 | . | . | TRBV4-1 | CASSQGESPSYEQYF | TGCGCCAGCAGCCAAGGAGAAAGCCCCTCCTACGAGCAGTACTTC
TRBJ1-5 | 13 | few | . | TRBV19 | CATGPGRLQPRHF | TGTGCCACAGGACCGGGGAGGCTTCAGCCCCGGCATTTT
TRBJ2-7 | 15 | . | . | TRBV18 | CASSPRQGGGYEQYF | TGTGCCAGCTCACCGCGACAGGGAGGAGGCTACGAGCAGTACTTC
TRBJ1-5 | 13 | . | . | TRBV2 | CASSQDMNQPQHF | TGTGCCAGCAGTCAGGACATGAACCAGCCCCAGCATTTT
TRBJ2-7 | 14 | . | TRBD1 | TRBV6-1 | CASSVTGDTGEQYF | TGTGCCAGCAGTGTGACAGGGGACACCGGGGAGCAGTACTTC
TRBJ1-3 | 22 | many | TRBD1 | TRBV3-1 | CASSQADPEGTGGPLSGNTIYF | TGTGCCAGCAGCCAAGCCGACCCGGAGGGGACAGGGGGCCCCCTCTCTGGAAACACCATATATTTT
TRBJ2-7 | 13 | medium-sized | TRBD1 | TRBV12-3/TRBV12-4 | CASRWTGAGEQYF | TGTGCCAGCCGCTGGACAGGCGCGGGCGAGCAGTACTTC
TRBJ2-5 | 16 | . | TRBD2 | TRBV27 | CASSSRGLRNGETQYF | TGTGCCAGCAGTTCTCGGGGACTACGAAATGGTGAGACCCAGTACTTT
TRBJ1-2 | 16 | . | . | TRBV6-6 | CASSYSRGRMVYGYTF | TGTGCCAGCAGTTACTCGCGGGGACGGATGGTCTATGGCTACACCTTC
TRBJ1-2 | 11 | . | . | TRBV4-2 | CASSQGWGYTF | TGTGCCAGCAGCCAAGGATGGGGCTACACCTTC